Here is one TCR beta chain with its context. The germline V gene encodes CDR1 SGHNT and CDR2 YYREEE (reference sequence). CDR3 length: 14 amino acids. Trimming shortened V by 1 base and J by 7 bases, and 15 bases separated the two germline ends. This sample was taken from a study of shared clonotypes between healthy human individuals. At deep level, the assay was performed. Profiling relied on immunoSEQ multiplex PCR, and the TCRdb table lists in-frame clones only, not all of them. This sample has 450,000 to 500,000 clones, with around 73% found just once. The sequenced sample was PBMCs. This sequence was found in a woman aged 40-49 years in good health. Some clones in this sample may be carry-over from other donors' samples. V gene TRBV5-4 combines with J gene TRBJ2-7; possibly TRBD2 for D (5 bases). CDR3 protein: CASSLKGWEWEQYF. Written as DNA, the CDR3 is TGTGCCAGCAGCTTGAAAGGATGGGAGTGGGAGCAGTACTTC. Complete variable domain (other parts from reference TRBV5-4 and TRBJ2-7): ETGVTQSPTHLIKTRGQQVTLRCSSQSGHNTVSWYQQALGQGPQFIFQYYREEENGRGNFPPRFSGLQFPNYSSELNVNALELDDSALYLCASSLKGWEWEQYFGPGTRLTVT.